Sequencing of this T cell receptor beta chain was carried out in a study of T cell repertoires in cytomegalovirus infection (dated 2019 in TCRdb). About the full investigation: Because public TCR beta signatures pointed to carriage of CMV infection together with the matching HLA type, the HLA type of each donor mattered for the analysis.

A word on this clonotype: Its target antigen remains unknown. No qualities accompany the bases; no much larger clone lies one base away.

Taken from the germline V gene, the CDR1 and CDR2 loops are MNHEY and SVGEGT. The junction carries 13 bases between V and J, which are trimmed by 10 bases and 1 base respectively. The CDR3, from cysteine to phenylalanine, totals 13 residues. Only the CDR3 DNA is retained, 39 bases long and in frame from the first base. The sequencer was an Illumina HiSeq 1500. TCRdb reanalyzed the raw reads on its own, using fastp at Q25 for trimming and MiXCR for clone calling, and kept in-frame beta chains. Here each entry gathers all rows of one CDR3 protein and keeps the most common genes and DNA. Here the sample has approximately 180,000 distinct CDR3 sequences; less than 9.5% occur a single time. The ten largest account for about 4.6% of the sample. Findings and caveats that apply to the study as a whole: In both this cohort and an independent cohort of some 370 donors, the cumulative frequency of public TCR beta family members distinguished carriers of CMV infection plus the relevant HLA type. The ex vivo response was dominated by HLA-C-restricted CMV-specific TCR beta clonotypes, and the single most frequent clonotype in two of eight donors was supplied by these HLA-C-restricted clonotypes.

Sequencing was performed on PBMCs. This sequence originates from a human donor in good health (CMV status not recorded). Some clones in this sample may be carry-over from other donors' samples. Here the chain combines TRBV6-2 or TRBV6-3 and TRBJ1-1, with no confidently assigned D gene. The CDR3 loop reads CATRNDKNTEAFF. In nucleotides, the sequence is TGTGCCACCAGAAACGACAAGAACACTGAAGCTTTCTTT.